These 23 T cell receptor beta chains share one sample of origin, sequenced in a study of blood T cells in healthy people across ages. The authors ran a second PCR of roughly 6 to 12 cycles using a sample-barcoded 5' primer and a J-beta primer mix. TCRdb re-derived calls from the 5' RACE reads in MiXCR, one entry per CDR3 protein. In the table there are approximately 960,000 distinct CDR3 sequences, under 35% of which are singletons. The data also belong to a second study, concerning T cells of mothers and their children.

Sequencing input: blood. The receptors come from a woman in her thirties or forties in good health.

Details on this clonotype: The junction and the germline gene differ at one end; a read error may be behind it. This chain links TRBV5-1 with TRBJ2-5; D possibly matches TRBD1 or TRBD2 (6 bases each). The J call may be mistaken, given a closer DNA end match to TRBJ2-7. This CDR3 contains 14 residues. Germline V CDR1 and CDR2: SGHRS, YFSETQ. Written as DNA, the CDR3 is TGCACCAGCAGCTTGGGGGGCGGGCCCTACGAGCAGTACTTC. Residues: CTSSLGGGPYEQYF.

CDR3 bases: TGTGCCAGCAGCGTAGCGGGGGGCCCCTACACCTTC. This sequence encodes CASSVAGGPYTF. The genes are TRBV9 and TRBJ1-2; TRBD1 might be the D (6 bases). Germline CDR1 is SGDLS and CDR2 is YYNGEE. The CDR3 is 12 amino acids. The ends were cut back, 0 bases at V and 10 bases at J, with 10 bases in the middle.

This clonotype was seen repeatedly, ten times or more. The rearrangement links TRBV11-2 to TRBJ2-1, with D possibly TRBD1 on 5 matching bases. Trimming took 2 bases from V and 1 from J, leaving 12 bases between them. This CDR3 has 16 amino acids. Germline CDR1 and CDR2: SGHAT and FQNNGV. In DNA, the CDR3 is TGTGCCAGCAGCTTAAGGCAGGGTGCGTCCTACAATGAGCAGTTCTTC. This translates into CASSLRQGASYNEQFF.

This clonotype was detected many times. The V call is TRBV20-1, the J call TRBJ2-3, with 7 nucleotides matching TRBD2. There are 15 residues in the CDR3. Per germline, CDR1 DFQATT and CDR2 SNEGSKA (reference sequence). V was pared by 3 bases and J by 0 bases, with 6 bases of the junction left unmatched. The DNA for the CDR3 is TGCAGTGCTAGTGATTATAGCGGGAGCACAGATACGCAGTATTTT. Residues: CSASDYSGSTDTQYF.

About this clonotype itself: Possible read error: a much larger clone is one base away. This chain uses TRBV9 with TRBJ2-1; 14 bases agree with TRBD2. The J call is uncertain, as TRBJ2-7 better fits the DNA end. The germline V gene has CDR1 SGDLS and CDR2 YYNGEE. CDR3 length: 17 residues. The CDR3 here is CASSARTSGGIYNEQYF. CDR3 in DNA: TGTGCCAGCAGCGCTAGGACTAGCGGGGGGATTTACAATGAGCAGTACTTC.

V and J are TRBV5-1 and TRBJ1-1, with a possible D match to TRBD1 (5 bases). From germline, CDR1 is SGHRS and CDR2 YFSETQ. Between the trimmed V and J ends, which lost 1 base and 1 base, there was a span of 8 bases. The CDR3 runs 14 residues. CDR3 residues: CASSLWGENTEAFF. DNA for the CDR3: TGCGCCAGCAGCTTGTGGGGGGAGAACACTGAAGCTTTCTTT.

This clonotype was counted a few times. V and J are TRBV29-1 and TRBJ2-4; possibly TRBD2 for D (6 bases). Per germline, CDR1 SQVTM and CDR2 ANQGSEA. V was trimmed by 5 bases and J by 15 bases, leaving 23 bases between them. CDR3 length: 13 residues. The CDR3 nucleotides read TGCAGCGTTTCCAAGGGAGGCTCCTACGAGCGGTACTTC. Protein product: CSVSKGGSYERYF.

This clonotype has more than one count but fewer than ten. This sequence joins TRBV12-3 or TRBV12-4 and TRBJ1-5, with TRBD1 matching 9 bases. J was trimmed by 11 bases and V by 3 bases; bases with no gene match: 8. This CDR3 comprises 14 residues. CDR3 protein: CASSFRQGVRAQHF. In DNA, the CDR3 is TGTGCCAGCAGTTTTCGACAGGGGGTGAGAGCCCAGCATTTT.

This clonotype was counted between two and nine times. The V and J genes are TRBV24-1 and TRBJ2-7, with TRBD1 identical over 7 bases. V was clipped by 4 bases and J by 6 bases; unmatched bases: 2. This CDR3 spans 12 amino acids. Looked up from germline, CDR1 is KGHDR and CDR2 is SFDVKD. CDR3 residues: CATSDRGSEQYF. CDR3 nucleotides: TGTGCCACCAGTGACAGGGGGAGCGAGCAGTACTTC.

The chain couples TRBV4-1 to TRBJ2-7; D gene ambiguous. V dropped 3 bases and J dropped 5 bases, with 14 bases sitting between them. Per the germline V gene, CDR1 is MGHRA and CDR2 is YSYEKL. This CDR3 contains 14 residues. CDR3 DNA sequence: TGCGCCAGCAGCCAGAGAGGAAGGATCAACGAGCAGTACTTC. It codes for CASSQRGRINEQYF.

The table lists this clonotype with a few counts. CDR3 bases: TGTGCCAGCAGCCAAGACCAGGGAACGGGTGAAAAACTGTTTTTT. Translating gives CASSQDQGTGEKLFF. V is TRBV14 and J is TRBJ1-4; TRBD1 might be the D (5 bases). V gave up 0 bases and J gave up 7 bases, with 12 bases separating them. Germline CDR1 is SGHDN and CDR2 is FVKESK. The CDR3 loop spans 15 amino acids.

About this clonotype itself: Being one base from a much bigger clone, this may be a read error. This is likely a read error, given that the CDR3 carries no conserved phenylalanine or tryptophan at its end. This rearrangement joins TRBV7-3 to TRBJ1-1; no definite D call. The V and J ends lost 2 bases and 1 base respectively, with 11 bases between them. The CDR3 is 15 residues long. The germline V gene encodes CDR1 SGHTA and CDR2 FQGTGA. The CDR3 here is CASSLDPGGNTEAFC. CDR3 nucleotide sequence: TGTGCCAGCAGCTTAGACCCGGGAGGGAACACTGAAGCTTTCTGT.

This clonotype was seen ten or more times. The chain combines TRBV15 with TRBJ2-7; TRBD2 aligns across 12 bases. This CDR3 is built from 15 residues. Trimming removed 2 bases from V and 2 bases from J; junction bases left unmatched: 1. Germline CDR1 reads LNHNV; CDR2 reads YYDKDF (reference sequence). The CDR3 sequence is CATSRTSGGPYEQYF. The CDR3 DNA sequence: TGTGCCACCAGCAGAACTAGCGGGGGGCCCTACGAGCAGTACTTC.

This clonotype was detected only a few times. This chain uses TRBV4-3 with TRBJ2-1; tentatively, D is TRBD1 or TRBD2 (6 bases each). The V gene lost 1 base and the J gene lost 1 base, with 20 bases spanning the gap. The germline CDR1 and CDR2 sequences are LGHNA and YSLEER. The CDR3 is 19 amino acids. CDR3 nucleotides: TGCGCCAGCAGCCAAGTATCGGGGGCCCGAACTGAGTCCTACAATGAGCAGTTCTTC. It specifies CASSQVSGARTESYNEQFF.

This clonotype showed up just a few times. The V and J genes are TRBV29-1 and TRBJ2-1, with unresolved D. The germline CDR1 and CDR2 sequences are SQVTM and ANQGSEA. The ends were cut back, 6 bases at V and 10 bases at J, with 13 bases in the middle. The CDR3 spans 11 residues. The CDR3 here is CSVTWDYEQFF. CDR3 nucleotides: TGCAGCGTGACCTGGGATTACGAGCAGTTCTTC.

The CDR3 protein is CASSVRGVVGTHEQYF. The DNA of the CDR3 is TGTGCCAGCAGCGTCCGTGGGGTAGTGGGGACCCACGAGCAGTACTTC. The J gene is TRBJ2-7, the V gene TRBV9; D possibly matches TRBD1 or TRBD2 (5 bases each). Looked up from germline, CDR1 is SGDLS and CDR2 is YYNGEE. CDR3 length: 16 amino acids. The V and J ends lost 2 bases and 5 bases respectively, with 20 bases between them.

V usage is TRBV18 and J usage is TRBJ2-7; 7 nucleotides align to TRBD2. The length of the CDR3 is 14 residues. Germline CDR1 is KGHSH and CDR2 is LQKENI. Trimming took 8 bases from V and 5 from J; bases not matched to a gene: 12. CDR3 sequence reads: CASSFYMGGDEQYF. Here the CDR3 DNA reads TGTGCCAGCAGCTTCTACATGGGAGGGGACGAGCAGTACTTC.

Ten or more counts support this clonotype. The chain recombines TRBV5-1 with TRBJ1-1; D is undetermined. The CDR3 is 15 amino acids. Trimming pared 0 bases from V and 1 base from J, leaving 10 bases between. The germline V gene has CDR1 SGHRS and CDR2 YFSETQ. The CDR3 sequence: CASSLVGESNTEAFF. The CDR3 nucleotides read TGCGCCAGCAGCTTGGTCGGGGAATCGAACACTGAAGCTTTCTTT.

This sequence joins TRBV4-2 and TRBJ2-1; D call uncertain. This CDR3 is built from 17 residues. V was clipped by 0 bases and J by 0 bases, with 12 bases between them. Per germline, CDR1 LGHNA and CDR2 YNFKEQ. CDR3: CASSQDSSRSSYNEQFF. The CDR3 DNA reads TGTGCCAGCAGCCAAGATTCGTCCAGGAGCTCCTACAATGAGCAGTTCTTC.

This clonotype was detected a few times. The V and J genes are TRBV12-3 or TRBV12-4 and TRBJ1-2; D gene unclear. The CDR3 has 14 residues. V was pared by 6 bases and J by 4 bases, with 15 bases between. CDR3 bases: TGTGCCAGCAGCCGGTTGGGCGTCGGCTATGGCTACACCTTC. Translating gives CASSRLGVGYGYTF.

This clonotype was seen more than once but under ten times. A much larger clonotype is one base distant, so this may be a read error. The chain's CDR3 is CASSSGTSGGAYNEQYF. In DNA form, the CDR3 reads TGTGCCAGCAGCTCGGGGACTAGCGGGGGGGCCTACAATGAGCAGTACTTC. This chain links TRBV7-3 with TRBJ2-4; the match to TRBD2 covers 16 bases. J was trimmed by 13 bases and V by 4 bases; bases with no gene match: 13. From germline, CDR1 is SGHTA and CDR2 FQGTGA. This CDR3 has 17 residues. Full variable domain (missing parts from reference TRBV7-3 and TRBJ2-4): GAGVSQTPSNKVTEKGKYVELRCDPISGHTALYWYRQSLGQGPEFLIYFQGTGAADDSGLPNDRFFAVRPEGSVSTLKIQRTERGDSAVYLCASSSGTSGGAYNEQYFGAGTRLSVL.

About this clonotype itself: The junction and the germline gene differ at one end; a read error may be behind it. The J gene is TRBJ2-5, the V gene TRBV27; possible D gene TRBD1, 6 bases. Germline lookup yields CDR1 MNHEY and CDR2 SMNVEV (reference sequence). CDR3 length equals 14 residues. CDR3 coding DNA: TGTGCTAGCAGTTCGTCAGGGGCCCCTGGGGAGCAGTACTTC. This gives the protein CASSSSGAPGEQYF.

This clonotype has at least ten counts. The chain uses TRBV5-1 and TRBJ1-2, with 8 bases aligning to TRBD1. From germline, CDR1 is SGHRS and CDR2 YFSETQ. This CDR3 is 14 amino acids long. The ends lost 0 bases at V and 8 bases at J; junction bases unmatched: 6. The CDR3 region is CASSLAGQGRGYTF. The CDR3 region has the DNA TGCGCCAGCAGCTTGGCCGGACAGGGTAGGGGCTACACCTTC. Full variable domain (outside the CDR3, taken from reference TRBV5-1 and TRBJ1-2): KAGVTQTPRYLIKTRGQQVTLSCSPISGHRSVSWYQQTPGQGLQFLFEYFSETQRNKGNFPGRFSGRQFSNSRSEMNVSTLELGDSALYLCASSLAGQGRGYTFGSGTRLTVV.